The clone carrying this T cell receptor (beta chain) was seen a few times. Its antigen remains unidentified. These data originate in a study of Ad26.COV2.S vaccination and SARS-CoV-2 variants. Looking at the study overall: The donor belonged to the COV1001 Ad26.COV2.S trial arm. The vaccine Ad26.COV2.S was put into the muscle once, or twice with 56 days between.

Specified treatment: some 20 received Ad26.COV2.S at low or high dose, single or two shots; roughly 5 received placebo; per-sample allocation not given. Sampling was performed 63 days after the first vaccine or placebo injection. Assay used: immunoSEQ multiplex PCR; TCRdb lists only in-frame clones, some missing. The sample has about 330,000 clones; almost 90% are singletons. General observations from the study: Vaccine recipients had higher spike-specific TCR breadth than placebo recipients. The TCR breadth and depth analyses may have produced an underestimate of total T cell responses.

The CDR3 spans 13 residues. V lost 7 bases to trimming and J lost 6 bases; unmatched junction nucleotides: 6. Germline values: CDR1 SNHLY, CDR2 FYNNEI. This clonotype originated in a person aged 18 to 59 who received the Ad26.COV2.S COVID-19 vaccine or a placebo. The chain recombines TRBV2 with TRBJ1-5; 7 bases are a match to TRBD1. The material sequenced was peripheral blood, taken in a trial of Ad26.COV2.S vaccine versus placebo. CDR3 nucleotides: TGTGCCAGCAACCGACAGGGTTTTCAGCCCCAGCATTTT. Protein product: CASNRQGFQPQHF.